Listed below are T cell receptor beta chains from one sample, sequenced in a study of shared clonotypes between healthy human individuals. Profiled with immunoSEQ multiplex PCR; TCRdb holds only in-frame clones, not every one. The sample carries 2 million to 2.5 million clones, roughly 95% recorded once. The sample was naive CD4+ T cells sorted from blood. The receptors stem from a man between 18 and 29 years old in good health. Each CDR3 is given with its conserved first and last residue. D genes are given only for firm matches. Clone size, where shown, is once, few, many, or a class for clones that have expanded.

v_call: TRBV7-2
d_call: -
j_call: TRBJ1-1
clone_size: -
cdr3_aa: CASSLARRSEAFF
cdr3_nt: TGTGCCAGCAGCTTAGCCAGGAGGTCTGAAGCTTTCTTT

v_call: TRBV5-6
d_call: -
j_call: TRBJ1-2
clone_size: once
cdr3_aa: CASSLRAGLSYGYTF
cdr3_nt: TGTGCCAGCAGCCTGCGAGCAGGTCTAAGCTATGGCTACACCTTC

v_call: TRBV19
d_call: -
j_call: TRBJ1-1
clone_size: -
cdr3_aa: CASSTRAGGAFF
cdr3_nt: TGTGCCAGTAGTACCCGGGCCGGTGGGGCTTTCTTT

v_call: TRBV7-2
d_call: -
j_call: TRBJ1-6
clone_size: -
cdr3_aa: CASSLGMGGIIRSPLHF
cdr3_nt: TGTGCCAGCAGCTTAGGTATGGGGGGCATAATTCGTTCACCCCTCCACTTT

v_call: TRBV7-2
d_call: TRBD1
j_call: TRBJ2-7
clone_size: once
cdr3_aa: CASSRTGISYEQYF
cdr3_nt: TGTGCCAGCAGCCGGACAGGGATCTCCTACGAGCAGTACTTC

v_call: TRBV10-1
d_call: -
j_call: TRBJ2-3
clone_size: -
cdr3_aa: CASSEGRSPINTQYF
cdr3_nt: TGCGCCAGCAGTGAGGGACGGTCCCCCATCAATACGCAGTATTTT

v_call: TRBV30
d_call: -
j_call: TRBJ1-2
clone_size: -
cdr3_aa: CAWSRGGWNYGYTF
cdr3_nt: TGTGCCTGGAGCCGGGGGGGTTGGAACTATGGCTACACCTTC

v_call: TRBV4-1
d_call: TRBD2
j_call: TRBJ2-3
clone_size: -
cdr3_aa: CASSQEASGSGDTQYF
cdr3_nt: TGCGCCAGCAGCCAAGAGGCCAGCGGGAGTGGGGATACGCAGTATTTT

v_call: TRBV5-1
d_call: -
j_call: TRBJ2-5
clone_size: -
cdr3_aa: CASSLTSRRQETQYF
cdr3_nt: TGCGCCAGCAGCTTGACTAGCCGAAGACAAGAGACCCAGTACTTC

v_call: TRBV7-2
d_call: -
j_call: TRBJ1-4
clone_size: once
cdr3_aa: CASSLAEASEKLFF
cdr3_nt: TGTGCCAGCAGCTTGGCGGAGGCTAGTGAAAAACTGTTTTTT

v_call: TRBV6-1
d_call: TRBD1
j_call: TRBJ2-1
clone_size: -
cdr3_aa: CASSRQGSSYNEQFF
cdr3_nt: TGTGCCAGCAGTAGACAGGGGAGCTCCTACAATGAGCAGTTCTTC

v_call: TRBV7-9
d_call: TRBD2
j_call: TRBJ2-3
clone_size: -
cdr3_aa: CASISVAGVVDTQYF
cdr3_nt: TGTGCCAGCATATCGGTAGCGGGGGTTGTAGATACGCAGTATTTT

v_call: TRBV4-1
d_call: TRBD2
j_call: TRBJ2-1
clone_size: -
cdr3_aa: CASSRTSGDGNEQFF
cdr3_nt: TGCGCCAGCAGCCGGACTAGCGGGGACGGCAATGAGCAGTTCTTC

v_call: TRBV6-1
d_call: -
j_call: TRBJ2-7
clone_size: -
cdr3_aa: CASRPTSLGEQYF
cdr3_nt: TGTGCCAGCCGTCCTACTAGCTTAGGTGAGCAGTACTTC

v_call: TRBV2
d_call: -
j_call: TRBJ1-4
clone_size: -
cdr3_aa: CASKGGISIVNEKLFF
cdr3_nt: TGTGCCAGCAAGGGAGGAATCTCAATAGTTAATGAAAAACTGTTTTTT

v_call: TRBV6-1
d_call: -
j_call: TRBJ2-7
clone_size: -
cdr3_aa: CASTWAAYEQYF
cdr3_nt: TGTGCCAGCACCTGGGCTGCCTACGAGCAGTACTTC

v_call: TRBV9
d_call: -
j_call: TRBJ2-1
clone_size: -
cdr3_aa: CASSVVGGFANEQFF
cdr3_nt: TGTGCCAGCAGCGTAGTAGGGGGATTTGCTAATGAGCAGTTCTTC

v_call: TRBV27
d_call: -
j_call: TRBJ1-6
clone_size: -
cdr3_aa: CASSLRLGDSPLHF
cdr3_nt: TGTGCCAGCAGTTTGCGACTGGGGGATTCACCCCTCCACTTT

v_call: TRBV2
d_call: TRBD2
j_call: TRBJ2-1
clone_size: -
cdr3_aa: CASSGLAATYNEQFF
cdr3_nt: TGTGCCAGCAGCGGGCTAGCGGCTACCTACAATGAGCAGTTCTTC

v_call: TRBV29-1
d_call: TRBD1
j_call: TRBJ2-5
clone_size: -
cdr3_aa: CSALRQGAFETQYF
cdr3_nt: TGCAGCGCTTTACGACAGGGGGCCTTTGAGACCCAGTACTTC

v_call: TRBV19
d_call: -
j_call: TRBJ1-1
clone_size: -
cdr3_aa: CASSPTGWKGTEAFF
cdr3_nt: TGTGCCAGTAGTCCAACAGGGTGGAAGGGGACTGAAGCTTTCTTT

v_call: TRBV4-1
d_call: -
j_call: TRBJ1-2
clone_size: -
cdr3_aa: CASSQGVLGKGDLRDGYTF
cdr3_nt: TGCGCCAGCAGCCAAGGCGTTTTGGGTAAGGGGGATTTACGAGATGGCTACACCTTC

v_call: TRBV5-5
d_call: -
j_call: TRBJ2-7
clone_size: -
cdr3_aa: CASRPQGNPYEQYF
cdr3_nt: TGTGCCAGCAGACCTCAGGGGAATCCGTACGAGCAGTACTTC

v_call: TRBV5-1
d_call: -
j_call: TRBJ2-2
clone_size: -
cdr3_aa: CASSSQNTGELFF
cdr3_nt: TGCGCCAGCAGCTCCCAGAACACCGGGGAGCTGTTTTTT

v_call: TRBV6-5
d_call: -
j_call: TRBJ1-3
clone_size: -
cdr3_aa: CASSLIQGTGNTIYF
cdr3_nt: TGTGCCAGCAGTTTGATCCAGGGGACCGGAAACACCATATATTTT

v_call: TRBV5-6
d_call: TRBD1
j_call: TRBJ1-2
clone_size: -
cdr3_aa: CASSLAGTGPGYTF
cdr3_nt: TGTGCCAGCAGCTTGGCCGGGACAGGGCCTGGCTACACCTTC

v_call: TRBV19
d_call: TRBD1
j_call: TRBJ2-5
clone_size: -
cdr3_aa: CASRTTGQGVRGTQYF
cdr3_nt: TGTGCCAGTAGGACTACGGGACAGGGCGTTCGGGGGACCCAGTACTTC

v_call: TRBV7-9
d_call: TRBD2
j_call: TRBJ2-7
clone_size: -
cdr3_aa: CASSPGGSGIEQYF
cdr3_nt: TGTGCCAGCAGCCCCGGTGGTAGCGGGATTGAGCAGTACTTC

v_call: TRBV10-3
d_call: TRBD1
j_call: TRBJ2-7
clone_size: once
cdr3_aa: CAISSSRDSQTYEQYF
cdr3_nt: TGTGCCATCAGTTCTAGCCGGGACAGCCAAACCTACGAGCAGTACTTC